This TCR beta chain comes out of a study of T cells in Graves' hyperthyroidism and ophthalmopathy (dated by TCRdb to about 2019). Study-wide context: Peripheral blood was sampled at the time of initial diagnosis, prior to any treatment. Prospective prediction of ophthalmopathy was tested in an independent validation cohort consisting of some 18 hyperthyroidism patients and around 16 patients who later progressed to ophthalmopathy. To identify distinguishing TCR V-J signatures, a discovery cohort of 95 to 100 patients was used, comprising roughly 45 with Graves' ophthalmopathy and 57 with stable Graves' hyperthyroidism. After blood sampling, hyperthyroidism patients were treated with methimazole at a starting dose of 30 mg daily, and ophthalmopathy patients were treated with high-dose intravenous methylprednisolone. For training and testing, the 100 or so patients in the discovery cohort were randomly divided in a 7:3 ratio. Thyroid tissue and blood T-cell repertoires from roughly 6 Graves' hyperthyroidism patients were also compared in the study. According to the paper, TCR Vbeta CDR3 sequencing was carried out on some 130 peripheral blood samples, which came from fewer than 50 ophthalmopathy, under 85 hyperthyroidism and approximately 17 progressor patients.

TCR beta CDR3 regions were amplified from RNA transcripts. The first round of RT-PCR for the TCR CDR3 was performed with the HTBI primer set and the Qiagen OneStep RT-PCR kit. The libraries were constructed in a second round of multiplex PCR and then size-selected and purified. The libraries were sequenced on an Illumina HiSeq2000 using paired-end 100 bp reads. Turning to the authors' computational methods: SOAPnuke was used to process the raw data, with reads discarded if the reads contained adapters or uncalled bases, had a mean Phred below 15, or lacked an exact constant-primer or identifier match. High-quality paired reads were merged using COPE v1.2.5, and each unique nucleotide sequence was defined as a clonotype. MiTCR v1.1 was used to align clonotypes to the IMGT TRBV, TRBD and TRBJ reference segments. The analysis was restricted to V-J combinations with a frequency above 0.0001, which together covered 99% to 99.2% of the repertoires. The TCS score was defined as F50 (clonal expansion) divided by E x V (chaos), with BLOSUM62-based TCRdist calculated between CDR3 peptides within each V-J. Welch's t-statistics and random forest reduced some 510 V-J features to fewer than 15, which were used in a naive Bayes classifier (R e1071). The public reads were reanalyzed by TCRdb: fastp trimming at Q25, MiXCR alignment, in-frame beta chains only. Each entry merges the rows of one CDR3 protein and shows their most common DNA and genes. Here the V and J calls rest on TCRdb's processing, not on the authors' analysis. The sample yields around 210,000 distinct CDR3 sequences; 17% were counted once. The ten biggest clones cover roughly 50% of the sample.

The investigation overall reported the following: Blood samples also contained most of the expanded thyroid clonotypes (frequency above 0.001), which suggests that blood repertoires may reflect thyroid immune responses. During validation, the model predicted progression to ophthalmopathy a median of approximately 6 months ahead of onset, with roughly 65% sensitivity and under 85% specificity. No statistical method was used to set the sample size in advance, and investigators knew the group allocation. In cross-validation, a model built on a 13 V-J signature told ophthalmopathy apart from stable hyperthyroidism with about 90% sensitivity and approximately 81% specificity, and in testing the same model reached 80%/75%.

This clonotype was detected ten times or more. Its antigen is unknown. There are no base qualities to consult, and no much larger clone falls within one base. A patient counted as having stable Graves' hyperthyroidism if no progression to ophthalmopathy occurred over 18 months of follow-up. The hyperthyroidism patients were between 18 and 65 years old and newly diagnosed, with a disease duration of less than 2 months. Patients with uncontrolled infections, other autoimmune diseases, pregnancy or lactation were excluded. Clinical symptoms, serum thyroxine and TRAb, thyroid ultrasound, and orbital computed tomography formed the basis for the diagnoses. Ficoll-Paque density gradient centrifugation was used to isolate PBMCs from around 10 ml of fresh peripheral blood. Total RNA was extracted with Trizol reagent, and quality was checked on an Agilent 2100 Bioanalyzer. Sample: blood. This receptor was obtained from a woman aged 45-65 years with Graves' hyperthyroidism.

The CDR3 region has the sequence CASSEPAGGFGPYEQYF. The DNA sequence is TGTGCCAGCAGTGAACCGGCGGGAGGGTTTGGGCCCTACGAGCAGTACTTC. This chain is built from TRBV6-1 and TRBJ2-7; TRBD2 matches 9 bases in the middle. CDR1 and CDR2 are drawn from the germline V gene: MNHNS, SASEGT. From cysteine to phenylalanine, the CDR3 is 17 amino acids long. Here the CDR3 DNA is all that survives: 51 bases in frame from base 1. V is cut back by 2 bases and J by 2 bases, with 10 bases in the junction unmatched.